This T cell receptor beta chain was recorded in a study of tumor and adjacent non-tumor tissue in lung cancer. Study observations and caveats: Significantly higher TCR diversity was found in tumor than normal lung.

This CDR3 comprises 12 residues. CDR1 is SQVTM, CDR2 ANQGSEA, per germline. Concerning this clonotype: The antigen remains unidentified. Relative to the germline gene, one junction end is altered; a read error may explain this.

The template was RNA from unsorted bulk tissue. TCRbeta libraries were built with three rounds of nested PCR, modified from ARM-PCR. TCRdb reprocessed the multiplex PCR reads with MiXCR, giving one entry per CDR3 protein. The repertoire holds roughly 220,000 distinct CDR3 sequences, with 70% to 75% as singletons. Input material: lung tumor tissue. The receptor was derived from a man aged 55 to 70 with non-small cell lung cancer. V gene TRBV29-1 combines with J gene TRBJ2-2; no firm D call. The CDR3 reads CSIETGTGELFF. CDR3 nucleotides: TGCAGCATTGAGACTGGCACCGGGGAGCTGTTTTTT.